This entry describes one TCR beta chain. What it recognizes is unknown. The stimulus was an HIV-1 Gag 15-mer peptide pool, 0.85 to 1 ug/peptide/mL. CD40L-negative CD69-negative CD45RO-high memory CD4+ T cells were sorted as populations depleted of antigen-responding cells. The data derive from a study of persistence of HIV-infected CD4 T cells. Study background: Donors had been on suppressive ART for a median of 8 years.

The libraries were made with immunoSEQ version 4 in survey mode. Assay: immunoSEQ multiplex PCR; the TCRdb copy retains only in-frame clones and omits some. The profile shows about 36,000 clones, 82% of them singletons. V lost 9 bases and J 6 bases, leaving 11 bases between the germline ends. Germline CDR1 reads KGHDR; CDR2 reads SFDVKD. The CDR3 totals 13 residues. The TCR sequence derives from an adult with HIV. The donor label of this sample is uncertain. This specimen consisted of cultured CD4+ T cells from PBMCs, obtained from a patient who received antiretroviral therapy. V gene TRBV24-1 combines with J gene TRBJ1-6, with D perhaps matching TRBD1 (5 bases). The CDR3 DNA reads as TGTGCCACCCCACAGGACACTAATTCACCCCTCCACTTT. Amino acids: CATPQDTNSPLHF.